This TCR beta chain was captured by sequencing in a study of shared clonotypes between healthy human individuals. Study details: Donors, aged 18 to 49, were a couple of women and a few men. Study-wide results and limits: At large depth, rarefaction still showed sorted-subset sequencing to be incomplete.

Naivety among CD8 cells was defined by CD45RO negativity and positive CCR7 selection, thereby excluding terminally differentiated effector memory CD45RA+ cells. As regards this clone: Its antigen remains unidentified. The sample carries other DNA sequences with the same CDR3.

This CDR3 has 15 amino acids. Germline V gene data show CDR1 as MNHEY and CDR2 as SMNVEV (reference sequence). J gave up 0 bases and V 5 bases, and 6 bases lay outside the gene matches. The table came from immunoSEQ multiplex PCR; TCRdb's copy has only in-frame clones and leaves some out. The data hold about 2.1 million clones, with under 95% observed a single time. The sequencing sample was made of naive CD8+ T cells from PBMCs. This TCR came from a man aged 18 to 29 in good health. Some clones in this sample may be carry-over from other donors' samples. The chain recombines TRBV27 with TRBJ2-7, with 8 nucleotides matching TRBD1. CDR3 DNA sequence: TGTGCCAGCAGTCTCTCAGGGGGCGCCTCCTACGAGCAGTACTTC. Translated, it gives CASSLSGGASYEQYF.